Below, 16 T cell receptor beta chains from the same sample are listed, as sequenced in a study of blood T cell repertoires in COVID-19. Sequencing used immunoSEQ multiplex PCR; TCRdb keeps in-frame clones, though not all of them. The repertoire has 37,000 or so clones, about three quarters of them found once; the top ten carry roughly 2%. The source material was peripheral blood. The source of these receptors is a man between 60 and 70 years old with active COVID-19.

The CDR3 coding sequence is TGTGCCAGCGGCCCGTACCAAGAGACCCAGTACTTC. Its protein product is CASGPYQETQYF. The chain employs TRBV2 and TRBJ2-5; no reliable D call. Per germline, CDR1 SNHLY and CDR2 FYNNEI. This CDR3 region has 12 residues. The V gene lost 8 bases and the J gene lost 0 bases, with 7 bases spanning the gap.

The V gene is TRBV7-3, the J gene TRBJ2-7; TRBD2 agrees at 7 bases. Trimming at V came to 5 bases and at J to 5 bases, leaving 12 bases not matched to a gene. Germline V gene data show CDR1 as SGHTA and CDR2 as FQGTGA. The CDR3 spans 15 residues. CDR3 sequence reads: CASSPTGGGYHEQYF. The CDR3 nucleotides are TGTGCCAGCAGCCCAACGGGGGGTGGTTACCACGAGCAGTACTTC.

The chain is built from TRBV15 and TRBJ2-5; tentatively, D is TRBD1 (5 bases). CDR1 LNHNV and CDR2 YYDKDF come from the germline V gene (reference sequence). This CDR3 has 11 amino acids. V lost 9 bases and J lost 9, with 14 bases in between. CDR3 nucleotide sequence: TGTGCCACACAGGATTATGGGCCCCAGTACTTC. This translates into CATQDYGPQYF. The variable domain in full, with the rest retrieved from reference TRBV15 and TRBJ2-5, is DAMVIQNPRYQVTQFGKPVTLSCSQTLNHNVMYWYQQKSSQAPKLLFHYYDKDFNNEADTPDNFQSRRPNTSFCFLDIRSPGLGDTAMYLCATQDYGPQYFGPGTRLLVL.

CDR3: CASSEGLAGDYEQYF. DNA for the CDR3: TGTGCCAGCAGTGAAGGGCTAGCGGGGGACTACGAGCAGTACTTC. The chain uses TRBV6-1 and TRBJ2-7; 10 nucleotides line up with TRBD2. V lost 1 base to trimming and J lost 3 bases; unmatched junction nucleotides: 3. This CDR3 region has 15 residues. Germline V gives CDR1 MNHNS, CDR2 SASEGT.

The CDR3: CASYGRDGYTF. The DNA for the CDR3 is TGTGCCAGCTATGGGAGGGATGGCTACACCTTC. This rearrangement joins TRBV9 to TRBJ1-2, with no clear D. Trimming shortened V by 7 bases and J by 6 bases, and 10 bases separated the two germline ends. The CDR3 loop spans 11 amino acids. Germline loops: CDR1 SGDLS, CDR2 YYNGEE.

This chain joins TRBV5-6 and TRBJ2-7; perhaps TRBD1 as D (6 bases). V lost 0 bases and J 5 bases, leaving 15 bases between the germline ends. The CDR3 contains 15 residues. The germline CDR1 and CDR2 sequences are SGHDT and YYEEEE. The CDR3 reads CASSLAAGVFNEQYF. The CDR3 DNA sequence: TGTGCCAGCAGCTTGGCGGCAGGGGTGTTCAACGAGCAGTACTTC.

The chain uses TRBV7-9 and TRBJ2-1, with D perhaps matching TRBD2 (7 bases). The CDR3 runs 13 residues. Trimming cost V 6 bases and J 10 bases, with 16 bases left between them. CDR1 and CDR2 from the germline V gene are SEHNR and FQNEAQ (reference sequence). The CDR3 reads CASRRGAGVEQFF. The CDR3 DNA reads TGTGCCAGCAGGAGGGGGGCGGGAGTCGAGCAGTTCTTC.

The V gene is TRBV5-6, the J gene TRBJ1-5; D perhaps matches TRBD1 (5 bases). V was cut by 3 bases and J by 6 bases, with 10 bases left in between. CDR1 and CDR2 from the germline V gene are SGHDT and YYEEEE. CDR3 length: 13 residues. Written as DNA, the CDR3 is TGTGCCAGCAGCTGGGGCATTGGTCAGCCCCAGCATTTT. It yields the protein CASSWGIGQPQHF.

In nucleotides, the CDR3 is TGTGCCAGCAGCCAATCTCTATTAAGCGATCAGCCCCAGCATTTT. Translation: CASSQSLLSDQPQHF. J is TRBJ1-5 and V is TRBV4-2; the D is unclear. CDR1 and CDR2 from the germline V gene are LGHNA and YNFKEQ. CDR3 length: 15 amino acids. The V end was cut by 2 bases, the J end by 5 bases, with 13 bases between.

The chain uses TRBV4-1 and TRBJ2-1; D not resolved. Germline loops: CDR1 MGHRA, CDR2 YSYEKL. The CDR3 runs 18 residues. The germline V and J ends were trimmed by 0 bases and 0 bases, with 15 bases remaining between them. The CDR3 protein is CASSQDTPPPISYNEQFF. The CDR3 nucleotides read TGCGCCAGCAGCCAAGATACCCCTCCACCTATCTCCTACAATGAGCAGTTCTTC.

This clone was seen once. CDR3 in amino acids: CAGRLPSYEQYF. CDR3 in DNA: TGTGCCGGTAGACTCCCATCCTACGAGCAGTACTTC. The chain couples TRBV6-9 to TRBJ2-7, with D hard to call. V was shortened by 11 bases and J by 1 base, with 12 bases between the two germline ends. The CDR3 loop spans 12 amino acids. Germline V gene lookup returns CDR1 MNHGY and CDR2 SVAAGI.

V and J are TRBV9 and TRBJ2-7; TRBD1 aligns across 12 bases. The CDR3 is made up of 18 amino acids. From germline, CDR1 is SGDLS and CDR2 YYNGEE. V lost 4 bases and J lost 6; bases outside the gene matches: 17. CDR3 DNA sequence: TGTGCCAGCAGCCCCGAGGGGGGTTTGGGGACAGGGGGCCGCGAGCAGTACTTC. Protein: CASSPEGGLGTGGREQYF.

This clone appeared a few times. Written as DNA, the CDR3 is TGCGCCAGCAGTAGGGACAGCTATGGCTACACCTTC. This gives the protein CASSRDSYGYTF. The chain has TRBV10-2 and TRBJ1-2; 7 positions match TRBD1. The V gene end was trimmed by 5 bases and the J gene end by 4 bases; junction bases not matched to a gene: 1. CDR1 WSHSY and CDR2 SAAADI come from the germline V gene. The CDR3 has 12 residues.

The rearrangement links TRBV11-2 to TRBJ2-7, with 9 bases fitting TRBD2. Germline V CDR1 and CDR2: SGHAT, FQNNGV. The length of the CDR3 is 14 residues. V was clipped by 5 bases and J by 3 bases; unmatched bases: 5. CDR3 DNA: TGTGCCAGCAGCCTCTCTAGCGGGAACTACGAGCAGTACTTC. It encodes CASSLSSGNYEQYF. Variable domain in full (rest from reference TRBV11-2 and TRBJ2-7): EAGVAQSPRYKIIEKRQSVAFWCNPISGHATLYWYQQILGQGPKLLIQFQNNGVVDDSQLPKDRFSAERLKGVDSTLKIQPAKLEDSAVYLCASSLSSGNYEQYFGPGTRLTVT.

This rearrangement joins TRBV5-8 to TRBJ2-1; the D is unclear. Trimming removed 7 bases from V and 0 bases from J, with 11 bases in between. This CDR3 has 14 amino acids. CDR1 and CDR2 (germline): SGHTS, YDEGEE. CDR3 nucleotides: TGTGCCAGCCCGACGCGGAGCTCCTACAATGAGCAGTTCTTC. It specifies CASPTRSSYNEQFF.

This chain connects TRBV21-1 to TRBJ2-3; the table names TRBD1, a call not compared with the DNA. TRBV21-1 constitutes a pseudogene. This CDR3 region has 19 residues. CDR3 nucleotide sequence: TGTGCCAGCCAAAAGGGGGACAGGGGGTTAAGGGCCTGCACAGATACGCAGTATTTT. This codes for CASQKGDRGLRACTDTQYF.